The present entry profiles one TCR beta chain with its context. Its antigen is as yet unknown. The data are from a study of OX40 agonist ivuxolimab in advanced cancers. Study as a whole: Patients were infused with ivuxolimab every 2 weeks at 0.01 to 10 mg/kg. Overall study findings and caveats: At 0.1-3.0 mg/kg, partial responders had clonal expansion among the lowest observed.

The assay was immunoSEQ multiplex PCR, and TCRdb's table has in-frame clones only and misses some. The repertoire holds roughly 80,000 clones, with around 93% as singletons. CDR3 length equals 16 residues. Trimming cost V 4 bases and J 2 bases; bases outside gene matches: 9. Germline values: CDR1 SNHLY, CDR2 FYNNEI. The sample here was CD4+ or CD8+ T cells sorted from blood, taken in a trial of the OX40 agonist ivuxolimab. The TCR was taken from an adult with an advanced solid tumor such as melanoma, head and neck, liver or kidney cancer. The chain uses TRBV2 and TRBJ2-3; 7 positions agree with TRBD2. The CDR3 region is CASSGEGGGVTDTQYF. The CDR3 nucleotides read TGTGCCAGCAGTGGAGAAGGCGGGGGAGTCACAGATACGCAGTATTTT.